The rows below give T cell receptor beta chains drawn from one sample of a study of CD8 T cells in ankylosing spondylitis. TCRdb fed the 5' RACE reads into MiXCR, producing one record per CDR3 protein. Of around 770,000 distinct CDR3 sequences in the sample, 12% are singletons; the top ten hold approximately 0.46%. Sequenced: blood, either unsorted or a sorted T cell fraction (not recorded which). The receptors shown here come from a male donor with ankylosing spondylitis. The CDR3 runs from the conserved cysteine through the conserved F or W. Each record gives: D gene, clone size, V gene, J gene, CDR3 protein, CDR3 DNA. A D gene is named only where the DNA matches it firmly. A row's size may be missing; if present it is once, few, many or a size class.

D gene: .; clone size: .; V gene: TRBV20-1; J gene: TRBJ1-5; CDR3 protein: CSATASRGETYSNQPQHF; CDR3 DNA: TGCAGTGCTACCGCCTCCAGGGGCGAAACATATAGCAATCAGCCCCAGCATTTT
D gene: TRBD2; clone size: .; V gene: TRBV20-1; J gene: TRBJ2-3; CDR3 protein: CSAFGLAGTDTQYF; CDR3 DNA: TGCAGTGCCTTCGGACTAGCGGGTACAGATACGCAGTATTTT
D gene: .; clone size: few; V gene: TRBV5-1; J gene: TRBJ2-4; CDR3 protein: CASSVRDVQNIQYF; CDR3 DNA: TGCGCCAGCAGCGTCCGGGACGTCCAAAACATTCAGTACTTC
D gene: .; clone size: few; V gene: TRBV10-3; J gene: TRBJ1-5; CDR3 protein: CAISPQGKIDQPQHF; CDR3 DNA: TGTGCCATCAGCCCTCAGGGGAAGATTGATCAGCCCCAGCATTTT
D gene: TRBD1; clone size: few; V gene: TRBV18; J gene: TRBJ2-7; CDR3 protein: CASSAGQGMIYHEQYF; CDR3 DNA: TGTGCCAGCTCCGCGGGACAGGGGATGATTTACCACGAGCAGTACTTC
D gene: TRBD1; clone size: .; V gene: TRBV12-3/TRBV12-4; J gene: TRBJ2-2; CDR3 protein: CASTPGQGAGELFF; CDR3 DNA: TGTGCCAGCACCCCGGGGCAGGGGGCCGGGGAGCTGTTTTTT
D gene: .; clone size: few; V gene: TRBV7-2; J gene: TRBJ2-3; CDR3 protein: CASSLVGTTSNTQYF; CDR3 DNA: TGTGCCAGCAGCTTAGTAGGGACAACATCTAATACGCAGTATTTT
D gene: TRBD1; clone size: few; V gene: TRBV28; J gene: TRBJ1-1; CDR3 protein: CASSSPGTGTEAFF; CDR3 DNA: TGTGCCAGCAGTTCACCCGGGACAGGAACTGAAGCTTTCTTT
D gene: .; clone size: few; V gene: TRBV7-2; J gene: TRBJ2-1; CDR3 protein: CASSSSGDEQFF; CDR3 DNA: TGTGCCAGCAGCTCGTCAGGGGATGAGCAGTTCTTC
D gene: TRBD2; clone size: many; V gene: TRBV6-1; J gene: TRBJ2-2; CDR3 protein: CASSKGLEIAGELFF; CDR3 DNA: TGTGCCAGCAGCAAGGGACTAGAAATCGCCGGGGAGCTGTTTTTT
D gene: .; clone size: .; V gene: TRBV15; J gene: TRBJ2-4; CDR3 protein: CATSTGGQAKNIQYF; CDR3 DNA: TGTGCCACCAGCACAGGAGGACAAGCCAAAAACATTCAGTACTTC
D gene: TRBD2; clone size: few; V gene: TRBV5-1; J gene: TRBJ2-1; CDR3 protein: CASSLGLAGEASQFF; CDR3 DNA: TGCGCCAGCAGCTTGGGACTAGCGGGAGAGGCCTCCCAGTTCTTC
D gene: TRBD1; clone size: few; V gene: TRBV7-9; J gene: TRBJ1-6; CDR3 protein: CASSYGTGGESPLHF; CDR3 DNA: TGTGCCAGCAGCTACGGGACAGGGGGCGAATCACCCCTCCACTTT
D gene: .; clone size: many; V gene: TRBV5-1; J gene: TRBJ2-1; CDR3 protein: CASSLQASSYNEQFF; CDR3 DNA: TGCGCCAGCAGCTTGCAGGCTTCCTCGTACAATGAGCAGTTCTTC
D gene: TRBD2; clone size: .; V gene: TRBV5-1; J gene: TRBJ2-7; CDR3 protein: CASTRTSGNEQYF; CDR3 DNA: TGCGCCAGCACCAGGACTAGCGGGAACGAGCAGTACTTC
D gene: .; clone size: many; V gene: TRBV5-1; J gene: TRBJ2-3; CDR3 protein: CASSLVNSGITDTQYF; CDR3 DNA: TGCGCCAGCAGCTTGGTGAATAGCGGTATTACAGATACGCAGTATTTT
D gene: TRBD1; clone size: few; V gene: TRBV7-9; J gene: TRBJ1-2; CDR3 protein: CASSPDRGQGYTF; CDR3 DNA: TGTGCCAGCAGCCCCGACAGGGGGCAAGGCTACACCTTC
D gene: TRBD1; clone size: few; V gene: TRBV7-2; J gene: TRBJ2-7; CDR3 protein: CASSTQTGYEQYF; CDR3 DNA: TGTGCCAGCAGCACCCAGACAGGGTATGAGCAGTACTTC
D gene: .; clone size: many; V gene: TRBV7-2; J gene: TRBJ1-3; CDR3 protein: CASSLGGASSGNTIYF; CDR3 DNA: TGTGCCAGCAGCTTAGGGGGGGCGAGCTCTGGAAACACCATATATTTT
D gene: .; clone size: many; V gene: TRBV13; J gene: TRBJ1-1; CDR3 protein: CATLLGGRRINTEAFF; CDR3 DNA: TGTGCCACCCTGCTTGGGGGCCGACGGATAAACACTGAAGCTTTCTTT
D gene: .; clone size: .; V gene: TRBV4-3; J gene: TRBJ2-1; CDR3 protein: CASSRGLGAQGNEQFF; CDR3 DNA: TGCGCCAGCAGCCGCGGTCTCGGGGCCCAGGGCAATGAGCAGTTCTTC
D gene: TRBD2; clone size: .; V gene: TRBV20-1; J gene: TRBJ2-2; CDR3 protein: CSARDLAGAANTGELFF; CDR3 DNA: TGCAGTGCTAGAGACCTAGCGGGGGCCGCGAACACCGGGGAGCTGTTTTTT
D gene: TRBD1; clone size: .; V gene: TRBV5-1; J gene: TRBJ1-2; CDR3 protein: CASSLEGASYGYTF; CDR3 DNA: TGCGCCAGCAGCTTGGAGGGGGCGAGCTATGGCTACACCTTC
D gene: .; clone size: many; V gene: TRBV29-1; J gene: TRBJ2-7; CDR3 protein: CSAKTTEQYF; CDR3 DNA: TGCAGCGCCAAAACGACCGAGCAGTACTTC
D gene: .; clone size: few; V gene: TRBV7-9; J gene: TRBJ2-7; CDR3 protein: CASSSRGGPYEQYF; CDR3 DNA: TGTGCCAGCAGCTCCCGAGGCGGGCCCTACGAGCAGTACTTC
D gene: .; clone size: .; V gene: TRBV7-2; J gene: TRBJ2-7; CDR3 protein: CASSLEPSLEQYF; CDR3 DNA: TGTGCCAGCAGCTTAGAACCCTCCCTCGAGCAGTACTTC
D gene: TRBD2; clone size: few; V gene: TRBV3-1; J gene: TRBJ2-2; CDR3 protein: CASSPWTSGYTGELFF; CDR3 DNA: TGTGCCAGCAGCCCGTGGACTAGCGGTTACACCGGGGAGCTGTTTTTT
D gene: .; clone size: .; V gene: TRBV28; J gene: TRBJ2-6; CDR3 protein: CASSLLTGPTGANVLTF; CDR3 DNA: TGTGCCAGCAGTTTATTAACGGGACCGACTGGGGCCAACGTCCTGACTTTC
D gene: TRBD2; clone size: few; V gene: TRBV29-1; J gene: TRBJ2-2; CDR3 protein: CSVHLGLAGGELFF; CDR3 DNA: TGCAGCGTGCACCTTGGACTAGCTGGCGGGGAGCTGTTTTTT
D gene: .; clone size: few; V gene: TRBV20-1; J gene: TRBJ1-6; CDR3 protein: CSAVSRGENSPLHF; CDR3 DNA: TGCAGTGCCGTATCCAGGGGAGAGAATTCACCCCTCCACTTT
D gene: TRBD2; clone size: few; V gene: TRBV20-1; J gene: TRBJ2-3; CDR3 protein: CSRTSPITDTQYF; CDR3 DNA: TGCAGCAGGACTAGTCCTATCACAGATACGCAGTATTTT
D gene: TRBD1; clone size: few; V gene: TRBV20-1; J gene: TRBJ1-4; CDR3 protein: CSAPTGTGREKLFF; CDR3 DNA: TGCAGTGCACCAACCGGGACAGGTCGAGAAAAACTGTTTTTT
D gene: .; clone size: .; V gene: TRBV11-3; J gene: TRBJ2-5; CDR3 protein: CASSRSGPGTQYF; CDR3 DNA: TGTGCCAGCAGCCGTTCAGGGCCAGGGACCCAGTACTTC
D gene: .; clone size: many; V gene: TRBV12-3/TRBV12-4; J gene: TRBJ1-5; CDR3 protein: CASSLHQPQHF; CDR3 DNA: TGTGCCAGCAGTTTACATCAGCCCCAGCATTTT
D gene: .; clone size: .; V gene: TRBV10-3; J gene: TRBJ1-1; CDR3 protein: CAISGNGRGEAFF; CDR3 DNA: TGTGCCATCAGTGGGAACGGTAGGGGTGAAGCTTTCTTT
D gene: .; clone size: .; V gene: TRBV4-2; J gene: TRBJ1-5; CDR3 protein: CASSLSGTGSQPQHF; CDR3 DNA: TGTGCCAGCAGCCTATCAGGGACGGGTTCGCAGCCCCAGCATTTT
D gene: TRBD1; clone size: few; V gene: TRBV27; J gene: TRBJ1-4; CDR3 protein: CASSPGTGGSEKLFF; CDR3 DNA: TGTGCCAGCAGTCCCGGGACAGGGGGATCAGAAAAACTGTTTTTT
D gene: .; clone size: few; V gene: TRBV5-1; J gene: TRBJ2-1; CDR3 protein: CASSLSSVRGNEQFF; CDR3 DNA: TGCGCCAGCAGCTTATCTAGCGTACGGGGGAATGAGCAGTTCTTC
D gene: TRBD1; clone size: few; V gene: TRBV18; J gene: TRBJ1-4; CDR3 protein: CASSQGTGHEKLFF; CDR3 DNA: TGTGCCAGCTCACAAGGGACAGGGCACGAAAAACTGTTTTTT
D gene: .; clone size: many; V gene: TRBV12-3/TRBV12-4; J gene: TRBJ1-3; CDR3 protein: CASSLHSGNTIYF; CDR3 DNA: TGTGCCAGCAGTTTACACTCTGGAAACACCATATATTTT
D gene: .; clone size: few; V gene: TRBV6-1; J gene: TRBJ2-1; CDR3 protein: CASRSLSAYNEQFF; CDR3 DNA: TGTGCCAGCAGATCTCTCTCCGCCTACAATGAGCAGTTCTTC
D gene: TRBD2; clone size: .; V gene: TRBV20-1; J gene: TRBJ2-1; CDR3 protein: CSPRETSGNEQFF; CDR3 DNA: TGCAGCCCCCGGGAGACTAGCGGGAATGAGCAGTTCTTC
D gene: .; clone size: few; V gene: TRBV15; J gene: TRBJ1-1; CDR3 protein: CATSVWGIAEAFF; CDR3 DNA: TGTGCCACCTCTGTGTGGGGAATAGCTGAAGCTTTCTTT
D gene: TRBD1; clone size: few; V gene: TRBV5-1; J gene: TRBJ2-7; CDR3 protein: CASSLDGLTGGEQYF; CDR3 DNA: TGCGCCAGCAGCTTGGACGGGTTGACAGGGGGCGAGCAGTACTTC
D gene: .; clone size: many; V gene: TRBV29-1; J gene: TRBJ2-1; CDR3 protein: CSPEIAEHNEQFF; CDR3 DNA: TGCAGCCCTGAAATAGCGGAGCACAATGAGCAGTTCTTC
D gene: .; clone size: few; V gene: TRBV14; J gene: TRBJ1-1; CDR3 protein: CASSQGGGAGDTEAFF; CDR3 DNA: TGTGCCAGCAGCCAAGGGGGGGGAGCTGGGGACACTGAAGCTTTCTTT
D gene: .; clone size: many; V gene: TRBV7-2; J gene: TRBJ1-6; CDR3 protein: CASSLQGIDSPLHF; CDR3 DNA: TGTGCCAGCAGCTTACAGGGGATTGATTCACCCCTCCACTTT
D gene: .; clone size: .; V gene: TRBV5-1; J gene: TRBJ1-4; CDR3 protein: CASSLGQGHEKLFF; CDR3 DNA: TGCGCCAGCAGCTTGGGGCAGGGGCACGAAAAACTGTTTTTT